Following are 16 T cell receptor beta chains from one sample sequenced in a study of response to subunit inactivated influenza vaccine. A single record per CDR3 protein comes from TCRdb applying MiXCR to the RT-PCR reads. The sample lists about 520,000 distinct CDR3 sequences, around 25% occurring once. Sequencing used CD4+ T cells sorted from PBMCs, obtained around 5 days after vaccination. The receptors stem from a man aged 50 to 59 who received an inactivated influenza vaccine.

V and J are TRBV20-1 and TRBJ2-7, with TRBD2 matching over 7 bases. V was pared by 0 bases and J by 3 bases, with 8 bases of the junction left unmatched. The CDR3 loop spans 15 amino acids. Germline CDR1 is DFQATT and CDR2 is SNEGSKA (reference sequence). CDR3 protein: CSARDPPGGLYEQYF. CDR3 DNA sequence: TGCAGTGCTAGAGATCCCCCGGGAGGCCTCTACGAGCAGTACTTC.

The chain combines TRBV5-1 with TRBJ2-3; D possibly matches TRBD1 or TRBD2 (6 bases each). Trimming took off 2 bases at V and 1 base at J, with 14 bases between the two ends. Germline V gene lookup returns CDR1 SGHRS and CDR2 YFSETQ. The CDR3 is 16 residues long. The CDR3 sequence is CASSFTLGGGTDTQYF. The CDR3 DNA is TGCGCCAGCAGCTTCACGTTGGGGGGCGGCACAGATACGCAGTATTTT.

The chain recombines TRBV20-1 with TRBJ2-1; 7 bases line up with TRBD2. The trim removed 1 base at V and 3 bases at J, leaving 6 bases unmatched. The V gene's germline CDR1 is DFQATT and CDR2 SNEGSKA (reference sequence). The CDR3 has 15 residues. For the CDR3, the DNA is TGCAGTGCTAGAGTGGGCGGGGGATTCTACAATGAGCAGTTCTTC. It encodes CSARVGGGFYNEQFF.

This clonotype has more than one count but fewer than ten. In DNA, the CDR3 is TGCGCCAGCAGCTTCCAGCTTTCCTACAATGAGCAGTTCTTC. Amino acids: CASSFQLSYNEQFF. J is TRBJ2-1 and V is TRBV5-1, with D unresolved. The CDR3 extends over 14 amino acids. Looked up from germline, CDR1 is SGHRS and CDR2 is YFSETQ. Trimming took off 2 bases at V and 1 base at J, with 7 bases between the two ends. The full variable domain, in which reference TRBV5-1 and TRBJ2-1 provide the parts outside the CDR3, is KAGVTQTPRYLIKTRGQQVTLSCSPISGHRSVSWYQQTPGQGLQFLFEYFSETQRNKGNFPGRFSGRQFSNSRSEMNVSTLELGDSALYLCASSFQLSYNEQFFGPGTRLTVL.

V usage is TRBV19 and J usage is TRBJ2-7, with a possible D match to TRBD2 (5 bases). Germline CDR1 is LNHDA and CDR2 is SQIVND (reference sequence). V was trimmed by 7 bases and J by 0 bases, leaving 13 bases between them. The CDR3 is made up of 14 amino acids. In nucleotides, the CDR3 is TGTGCCAGTACCATGGGAGCCAACTCCTACGAGCAGTACTTC. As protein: CASTMGANSYEQYF.

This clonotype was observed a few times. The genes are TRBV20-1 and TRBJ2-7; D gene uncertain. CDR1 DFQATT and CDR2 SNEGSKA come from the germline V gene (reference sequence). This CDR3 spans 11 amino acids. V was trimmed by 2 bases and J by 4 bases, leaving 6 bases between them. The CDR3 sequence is CSARSLYEQYF. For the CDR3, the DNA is TGCAGTGCTAGATCCCTATACGAGCAGTACTTC.

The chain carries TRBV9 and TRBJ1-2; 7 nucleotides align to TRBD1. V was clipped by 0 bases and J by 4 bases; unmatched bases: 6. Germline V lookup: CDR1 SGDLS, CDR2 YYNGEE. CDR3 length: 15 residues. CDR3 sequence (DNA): TGTGCCAGCAGCGTAGGGGCAGGGGGGGCCTATGGCTACACCTTC. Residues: CASSVGAGGAYGYTF.

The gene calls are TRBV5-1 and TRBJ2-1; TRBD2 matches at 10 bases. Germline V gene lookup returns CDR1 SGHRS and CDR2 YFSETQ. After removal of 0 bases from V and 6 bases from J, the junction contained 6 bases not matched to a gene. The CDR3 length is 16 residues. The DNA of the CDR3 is TGCGCCAGCAGCTTGGATTTGAGCGGGAGGGCCAATGAGCAGTTCTTC. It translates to CASSLDLSGRANEQFF.

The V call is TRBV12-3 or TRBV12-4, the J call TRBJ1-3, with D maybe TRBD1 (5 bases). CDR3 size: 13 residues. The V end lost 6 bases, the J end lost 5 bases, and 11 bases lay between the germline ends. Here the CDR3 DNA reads TGTGCCAGCAGGCAGGGCAATAGAAACACCATATATTTT. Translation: CASRQGNRNTIYF.

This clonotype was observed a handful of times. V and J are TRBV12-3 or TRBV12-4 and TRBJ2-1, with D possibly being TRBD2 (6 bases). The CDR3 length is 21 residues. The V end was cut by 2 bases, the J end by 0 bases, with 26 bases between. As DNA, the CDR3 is TGTGCCAGCAGTTTAATTCCACTCGCCTTTGTAGCGGTGAGCTCCTACAATGAGCAGTTCTTC. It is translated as CASSLIPLAFVAVSSYNEQFF.

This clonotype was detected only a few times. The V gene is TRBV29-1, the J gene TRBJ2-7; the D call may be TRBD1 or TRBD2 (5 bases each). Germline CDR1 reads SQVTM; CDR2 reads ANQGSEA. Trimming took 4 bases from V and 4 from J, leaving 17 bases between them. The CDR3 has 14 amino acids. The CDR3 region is CSVARGAGLYEQYF. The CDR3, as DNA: TGCAGCGTTGCCCGGGGTGCAGGGTTGTACGAGCAGTACTTC.

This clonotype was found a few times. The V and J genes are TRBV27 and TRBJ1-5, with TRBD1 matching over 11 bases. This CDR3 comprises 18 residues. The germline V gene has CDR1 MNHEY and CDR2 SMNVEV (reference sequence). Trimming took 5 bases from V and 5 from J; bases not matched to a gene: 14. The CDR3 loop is CASSPVGTGGLGHQPQHF. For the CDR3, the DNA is TGTGCCAGCAGTCCCGTTGGGACAGGGGGGTTGGGGCATCAGCCCCAGCATTTT.

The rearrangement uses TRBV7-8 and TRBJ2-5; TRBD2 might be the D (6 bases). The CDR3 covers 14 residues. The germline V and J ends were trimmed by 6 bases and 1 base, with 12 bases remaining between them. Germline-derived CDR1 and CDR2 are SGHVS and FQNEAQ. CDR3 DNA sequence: TGTGCCAGCAGGCAAGGACTAACCCAAGAGACCCAGTACTTC. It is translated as CASRQGLTQETQYF.

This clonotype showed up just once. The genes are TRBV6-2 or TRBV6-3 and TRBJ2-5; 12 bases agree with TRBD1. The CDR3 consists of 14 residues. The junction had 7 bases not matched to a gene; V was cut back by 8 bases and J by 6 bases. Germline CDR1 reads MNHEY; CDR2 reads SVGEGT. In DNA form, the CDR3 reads TGTGCCAGCGAGGGACAGGGGGCATTTAAGACCCAGTACTTC. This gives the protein CASEGQGAFKTQYF.

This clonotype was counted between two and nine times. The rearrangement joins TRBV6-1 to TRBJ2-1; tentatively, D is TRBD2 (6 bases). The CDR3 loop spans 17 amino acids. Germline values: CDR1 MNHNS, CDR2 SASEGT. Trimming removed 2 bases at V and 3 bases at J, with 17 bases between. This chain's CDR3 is CASSEFLVGGLYNEQFF. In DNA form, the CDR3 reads TGTGCCAGCAGTGAATTTTTGGTTGGGGGACTCTACAATGAGCAGTTCTTC.

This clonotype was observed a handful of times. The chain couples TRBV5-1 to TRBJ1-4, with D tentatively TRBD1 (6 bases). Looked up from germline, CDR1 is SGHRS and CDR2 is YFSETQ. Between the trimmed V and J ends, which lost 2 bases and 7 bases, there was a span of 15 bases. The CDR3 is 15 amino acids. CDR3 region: CASSFSQGRGEKLFF. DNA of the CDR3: TGCGCCAGCAGCTTTTCTCAGGGGCGGGGTGAAAAACTGTTTTTT. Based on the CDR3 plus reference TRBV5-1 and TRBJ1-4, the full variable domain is KAGVTQTPRYLIKTRGQQVTLSCSPISGHRSVSWYQQTPGQGLQFLFEYFSETQRNKGNFPGRFSGRQFSNSRSEMNVSTLELGDSALYLCASSFSQGRGEKLFFGSGTQLSVL.